This T cell receptor (beta chain) was recorded in a study of blood T cell repertoires in COVID-19. At the level of the study: Spain, Italy and the United States supplied samples that represented acute and convalescent COVID-19.

Methods used by the authors: Amplifying reference gene primers gave estimates of nucleated cell counts. The repertoire was sequenced with immunoSEQ multiplex PCR; TCRdb's copy has only in-frame clones and lacks some. Clone size and the V and J calls come from that table; the DNA yielded D and trimming. Among under 200,000 clones listed, 70% to 90% were seen once. Germline trimming cut 0 bases from V and 6 bases from J; bases unmatched to any gene: 2. This CDR3 is built from 15 residues. Germline CDR1 reads SGHRS; CDR2 reads YFSETQ. The chain is built from TRBV5-1 and TRBJ1-6; 8 positions agree with TRBD1. Sample: peripheral blood. This TCR came from a man between 40 and 49 years old with active or convalescent COVID-19. In DNA, the CDR3 is TGCGCCAGCAGCTTGGCAGGGGGCTTTAATTCACCCCTCCACTTT. Amino acids: CASSLAGGFNSPLHF.